This entry lists 14 T cell receptor beta chains sequenced from one sample in a study of T cell responses to AZD1222 COVID-19 vaccine. TCRdb's table, derived via immunoSEQ multiplex PCR, lists solely in-frame clones and lacks some. Altogether some 150,000 clones are present, approximately 85% being singletons, with the ten largest covering around 4.3%. Sequences were derived from peripheral blood, sampled on day 0 of MenACWY control vaccination. The receptors were sampled from an adult in good health.

The rearrangement uses TRBV11-2 and TRBJ2-5, with D possibly matching TRBD1 (5 bases). V was cut by 5 bases and J by 2 bases, with 18 bases left in between. The CDR3 runs to 16 residues. CDR1 and CDR2 (germline): SGHAT, FQNNGV. The CDR3 nucleotides read TGTGCCAGCAGCCCCGCCAATCTAGGGGTACAAGAGACCCAGTACTTC. Protein product: CASSPANLGVQETQYF.

The CDR3 DNA follows: TGTGCCAGCAGGCCTACGACAGTCTATGGCTACACCTTC. It encodes CASRPTTVYGYTF. The J gene is TRBJ1-2, the V gene TRBV2, with D possibly TRBD1 on 5 matching bases. Germline values: CDR1 SNHLY, CDR2 FYNNEI. The V and J ends lost 6 bases and 4 bases respectively, with 12 bases between them. The CDR3 is 13 amino acids.

The genes are TRBV29-1 and TRBJ1-1; D unclear. The CDR3 runs 14 residues. V lost 6 bases and J 1 base, leaving 15 bases between the germline ends. Germline CDR1 reads SQVTM; CDR2 reads ANQGSEA. CDR3 coding DNA: TGCAGCGTGGGCGAGCAGGCTACGAACACTGAAGCTTTCTTT. Protein: CSVGEQATNTEAFF. Full variable domain (outside the CDR3, taken from reference TRBV29-1 and TRBJ1-1): SAVISQKPSRDICQRGTSLTIQCQVDSQVTMMFWYRQQPGQSLTLIATANQGSEATYESGFVIDKFPISRPNLTFSTLTVSNMSPEDSSIYLCSVGEQATNTEAFFGQGTRLTVV.

This clone has a single count. This chain connects TRBV28 to TRBJ1-3; tentatively, D is TRBD1 (5 bases). Germline CDR1 reads MDHEN; CDR2 reads SYDVKM. This CDR3 region has 14 residues. V gave up 5 bases and J gave up 7 bases, with 15 bases separating them. The CDR3 region is CASSAWGGENTIYF. The CDR3, as DNA: TGTGCCAGCAGTGCGTGGGGGGGGGAGAACACCATATATTTT.

The chain is built from TRBV27 and TRBJ1-2; D unclear. The CDR3 consists of 14 residues. Per the germline V gene, CDR1 is MNHEY and CDR2 is SMNVEV (reference sequence). V lost 2 bases and J lost 4, with 11 bases in between. The CDR3 loop is CASSLGSGPYGYTF. CDR3 nucleotides: TGTGCCAGCAGTTTAGGATCAGGTCCCTATGGCTACACCTTC.

The rearrangement links TRBV11-2 to TRBJ2-1; D not resolved. This CDR3 region has 14 residues. Trimming shortened V by 2 bases and J by 6 bases, and 11 bases separated the two germline ends. In germline, CDR1 is SGHAT, CDR2 FQNNGV. The DNA of the CDR3 is TGTGCCAGCAGCTTATTAAAGGGTCGCAATGAGCAGTTCTTC. It yields the protein CASSLLKGRNEQFF.

Comment on this clone: This likely reflects a read error, since a far larger clone is one base away. The chain is built from TRBV12-3 or TRBV12-4 and TRBJ1-2, with 8 nucleotides matching TRBD1. V was clipped by 1 base and J by 6 bases; unmatched bases: 1. The CDR3 loop spans 13 amino acids. The CDR3 nucleotides read TGTGCCAGCAGTTTAGGGACAGGGAATGGCTACACCTTC. It encodes CASSLGTGNGYTF.

The chain has TRBV21-1 and TRBJ2-7; the table assigns TRBD2, which was not confirmed against the DNA. TRBV21-1 is designated a pseudogene. The CDR3 extends over 16 amino acids. CDR3 coding DNA: TGTGCCAGCAGCAAAGCGCTCCGGGAATTCCCCTACGAGCAGTACGTC. Amino acids: CASSKALREFPYEQYV.

The chain employs TRBV15 and TRBJ1-1; D remains ambiguous. V was cut by 2 bases and J by 7 bases, with 11 bases left in between. CDR1 is LNHNV, CDR2 YYDKDF, per germline (reference sequence). There are 13 residues in the CDR3. The DNA for the CDR3 is TGTGCCACCAGCAGATGGCAGCAGAGTGAAGCTTTCTTT. Translation gives CATSRWQQSEAFF.

The gene calls are TRBV5-6 and TRBJ2-5; TRBD2 matches 9 bases. The V gene end was trimmed by 4 bases and the J gene end by 4 bases; junction bases not matched to a gene: 8. CDR3 size: 15 residues. Germline CDR1 reads SGHDT; CDR2 reads YYEEEE. The CDR3 DNA reads TGTGCCAGCAGCCACGCGGGGGGGTCCCGAGAGACCCAGTACTTC. The encoded protein is CASSHAGGSRETQYF.

The chain couples TRBV5-6 to TRBJ2-7; D not certain. The length of the CDR3 is 13 residues. Germline V gene lookup returns CDR1 SGHDT and CDR2 YYEEEE. V was cut by 0 bases and J by 0 bases, with 4 bases left in between. In DNA, the CDR3 is TGTGCCAGCAGCTTGGCTAGCTCCTACGAGCAGTACTTC. Protein product: CASSLASSYEQYF.

J is TRBJ2-1 and V is TRBV2; no definite D call. There are 15 residues in the CDR3. Germline V CDR1 and CDR2: SNHLY, FYNNEI. V shed 1 base and J shed 5 bases, with 12 bases lying between them. This CDR3 reads CASSEDYIADNEQFF. The DNA for the CDR3 is TGTGCCAGCAGTGAAGATTACATAGCCGACAATGAGCAGTTCTTC. The variable domain in full, with the rest retrieved from reference TRBV2 and TRBJ2-1, is EPEVTQTPSHQVTQMGQEVILRCVPISNHLYFYWYRQILGQKVEFLVSFYNNEISEKSEIFDDQFSVERPDGSNFTLKIRSTKLEDSAMYFCASSEDYIADNEQFFGPGTRLTVL.

V gene TRBV7-9 combines with J gene TRBJ2-1, with D possibly TRBD1 on 6 matching bases. The CDR3 sequence is 12 residues long. V lost 6 bases to trimming and J lost 9 bases, with 12 bases between them. Germline-derived CDR1 and CDR2 are SEHNR and FQNEAQ (reference sequence). The CDR3 DNA reads as TGTGCCAGCAGTCACCAGGGGTCTGAGCAGTTCTTC. Translated: CASSHQGSEQFF.

V gene TRBV4-1 combines with J gene TRBJ1-1, with 10 bases matching TRBD1. The ends lost 3 bases at V and 5 bases at J; junction bases unmatched: 12. Germline CDR1 is MGHRA and CDR2 is YSYEKL. The CDR3 is 17 residues long. CDR3 coding DNA: TGCGCCAGCAGCCAGTCCCTGGACAGGGGGTACTTAACTGAAGCTTTCTTT. Residues: CASSQSLDRGYLTEAFF.